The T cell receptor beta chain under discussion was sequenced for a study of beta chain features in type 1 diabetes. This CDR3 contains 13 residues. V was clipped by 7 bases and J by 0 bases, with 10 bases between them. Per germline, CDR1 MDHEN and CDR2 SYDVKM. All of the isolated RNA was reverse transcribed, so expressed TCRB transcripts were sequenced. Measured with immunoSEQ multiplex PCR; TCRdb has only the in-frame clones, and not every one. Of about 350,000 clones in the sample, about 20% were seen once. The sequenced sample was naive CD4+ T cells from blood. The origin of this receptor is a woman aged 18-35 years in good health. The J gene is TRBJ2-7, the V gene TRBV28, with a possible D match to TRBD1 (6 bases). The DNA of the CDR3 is TGTGCCAGCATCCAGGGGCACTCCTACGAGCAGTACTTC. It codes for CASIQGHSYEQYF.